The clone carrying this T cell receptor (beta chain) was seen repeatedly, ten times or more. This sample stems from a study of human T cells and chemical hapten exposure. The CDR3 totals 14 residues. The V end was cut by 5 bases, the J end by 1 base, with 11 bases between. Germline CDR1 SGHTA, CDR2 FQGNSA. TCRdb analysed the RACE reads with MiXCR anew, one entry per CDR3 protein. In the table there are about 100,000 distinct CDR3 sequences, 9.5% to 11% of which are singletons. Time point indicated: patch test 1, 2 weeks after DPC sensitization. Documented treatment: therapeutic diphenylcyclopropenone sensitization with weekly scalp DPC.

The sample was whole blood, taken in connection with sensitization to the hapten diphenylcyclopropenone (DPC). The source is a woman between 40 and 50 years old with alopecia areata. Some clones in this sample may be carry-over from other donors' samples. The chain carries TRBV7-2 and TRBJ1-1; D unclear. CDR3: CASSPRPRNTEAFF. CDR3 bases: TGTGCCAGCAGCCCAAGACCCAGGAACACTGAAGCTTTCTTT.